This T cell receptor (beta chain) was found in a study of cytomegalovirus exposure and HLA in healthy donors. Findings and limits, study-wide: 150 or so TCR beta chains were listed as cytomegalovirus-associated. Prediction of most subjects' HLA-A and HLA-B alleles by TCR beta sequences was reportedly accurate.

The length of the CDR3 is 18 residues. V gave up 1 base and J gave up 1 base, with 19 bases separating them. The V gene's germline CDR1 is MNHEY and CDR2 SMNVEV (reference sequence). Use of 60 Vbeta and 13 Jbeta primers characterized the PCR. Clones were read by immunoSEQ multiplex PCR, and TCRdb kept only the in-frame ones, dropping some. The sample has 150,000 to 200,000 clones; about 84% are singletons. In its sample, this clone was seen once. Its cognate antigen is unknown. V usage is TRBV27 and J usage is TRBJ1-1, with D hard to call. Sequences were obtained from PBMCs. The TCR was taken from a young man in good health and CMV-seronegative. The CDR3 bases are TGTGCCAGCAGTTTATTTGCGGTTGGGTATTCCCAGAACACTGAAGCTTTCTTT. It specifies CASSLFAVGYSQNTEAFF.